Below, 3 T cell receptor beta chains from the same sample are listed, as sequenced in a study of cytomegalovirus exposure and HLA in healthy donors. This PCR relied on a set of 60 Vbeta primers and 13 Jbeta primers. The repertoire was sequenced with immunoSEQ multiplex PCR; TCRdb's copy has only in-frame clones and lacks some. The table records fewer than 200,000 clones, around 80% of them present only once. Material for sequencing was PBMCs. These receptor sequences come from a female donor in good health and CMV-seronegative.

The genes are TRBV7-9 and TRBJ2-7, with 7 bases identical to TRBD1. The CDR3 is 13 amino acids. V lost 6 bases to trimming and J lost 0 bases; unmatched junction nucleotides: 2. The germline CDR1 and CDR2 sequences are SEHNR and FQNEAQ (reference sequence). The CDR3 coding sequence is TGTGCCAGCAGACAGGGGTCCTCCTACGAGCAGTACTTC. As protein: CASRQGSSYEQYF.

The rearrangement uses TRBV4-2 and TRBJ2-3; D might be TRBD1 (6 bases). There are 15 residues in the CDR3. The germline CDR1 and CDR2 sequences are LGHNA and YNFKEQ. With 2 bases removed from V and 2 bases from J, the gap between germline ends came to 11 bases. The CDR3 DNA follows: TGTGCCAGCAGCCAACGACAGGATCCCACAGATACGCAGTATTTT. This encodes CASSQRQDPTDTQYF.

As DNA, the CDR3 is TGTGCCTGGAGTGTACCTACCCCGGGGTCCTACACCTTC. This codes for CAWSVPTPGSYTF. The chain has TRBV30 and TRBJ1-2; D is undetermined. The germline V and J ends were trimmed by 0 bases and 10 bases, with 15 bases remaining between them. This CDR3 comprises 13 residues. Germline V gene data show CDR1 as GTSNPN and CDR2 as SVGIG (reference sequence).